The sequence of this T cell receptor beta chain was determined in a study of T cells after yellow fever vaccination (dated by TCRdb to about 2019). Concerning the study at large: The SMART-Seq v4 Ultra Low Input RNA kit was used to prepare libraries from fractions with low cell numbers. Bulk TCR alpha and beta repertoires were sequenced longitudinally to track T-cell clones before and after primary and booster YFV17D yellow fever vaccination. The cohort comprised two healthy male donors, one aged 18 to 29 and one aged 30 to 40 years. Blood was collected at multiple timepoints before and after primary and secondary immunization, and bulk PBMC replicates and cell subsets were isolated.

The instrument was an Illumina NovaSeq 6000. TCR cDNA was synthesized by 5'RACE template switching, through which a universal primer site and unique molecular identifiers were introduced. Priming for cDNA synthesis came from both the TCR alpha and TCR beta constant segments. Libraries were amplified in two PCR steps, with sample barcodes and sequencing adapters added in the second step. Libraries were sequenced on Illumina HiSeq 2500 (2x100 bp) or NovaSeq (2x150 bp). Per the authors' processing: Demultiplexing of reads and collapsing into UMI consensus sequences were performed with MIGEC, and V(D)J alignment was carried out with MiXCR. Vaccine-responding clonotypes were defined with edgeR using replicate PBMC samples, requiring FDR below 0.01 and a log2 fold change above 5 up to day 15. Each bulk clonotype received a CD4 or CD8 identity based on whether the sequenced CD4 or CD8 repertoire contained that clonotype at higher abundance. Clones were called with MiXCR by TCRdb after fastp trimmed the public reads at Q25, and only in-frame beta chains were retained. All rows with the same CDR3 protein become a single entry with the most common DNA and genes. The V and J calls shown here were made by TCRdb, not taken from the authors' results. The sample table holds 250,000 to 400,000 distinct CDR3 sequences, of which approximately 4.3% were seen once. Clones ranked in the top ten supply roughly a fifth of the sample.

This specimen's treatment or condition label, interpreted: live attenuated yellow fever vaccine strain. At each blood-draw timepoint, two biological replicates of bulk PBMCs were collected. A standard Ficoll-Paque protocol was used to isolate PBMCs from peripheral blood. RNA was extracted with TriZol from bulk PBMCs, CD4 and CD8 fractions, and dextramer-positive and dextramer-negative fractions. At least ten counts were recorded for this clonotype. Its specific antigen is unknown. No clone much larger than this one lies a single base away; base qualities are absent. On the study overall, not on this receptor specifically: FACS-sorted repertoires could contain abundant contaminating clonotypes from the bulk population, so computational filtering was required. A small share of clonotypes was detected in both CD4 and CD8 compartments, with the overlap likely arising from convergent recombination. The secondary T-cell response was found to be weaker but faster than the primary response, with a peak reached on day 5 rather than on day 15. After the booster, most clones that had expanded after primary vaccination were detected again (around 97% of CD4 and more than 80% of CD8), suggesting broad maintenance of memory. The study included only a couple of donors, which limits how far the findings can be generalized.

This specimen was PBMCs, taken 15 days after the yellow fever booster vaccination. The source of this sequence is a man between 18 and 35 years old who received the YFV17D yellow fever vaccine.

The DNA sequence reads TGTGCCAGCACCATTTCGGGACAGCCAGACAATGAGCAGTTCTTC. Its translation is CASTISGQPDNEQFF. The V and J segments used are TRBV5-5 and TRBJ2-1; the junction holds 7 bases that match TRBD1. Sequences SGHKS (CDR1) and YYEKEE (CDR2) are obtained from the germline V gene (reference sequence). From the cysteine through the phenylalanine, the CDR3 covers 15 amino acids. CDR3 DNA is the only sequence kept; it has 45 bases, read in frame from the first base. Compared with germline, V lacks 6 bases and J lacks 5 bases; bases without a gene match: 11.